This TCR beta chain was obtained from a study of regulatory T cells in long-lasting Graves disease. Relying on iRepertoire HTBI primers and Arm-PCR of CDR3 regions, the team built TCR beta libraries. TCRdb re-analysed the multiplex PCR reads in MiXCR, keeping a single row per CDR3 protein. The profile covers approximately 470,000 distinct CDR3 sequences, with around 15% appearing a single time and more than 10% taken by the ten largest. The time point is: newly diagnosed GD, antithyroid drugs for less than 3 months. TCR sequences were obtained from RNA taken from PBMCs. This clonotype was found a few times. Per germline, CDR1 SGHTA and CDR2 FQGNSA. CDR3 length: 14 amino acids. This same sample was also part of a study on T cells in Graves' hyperthyroidism and ophthalmopathy.

Sequencing was performed on peripheral blood mononuclear cells (PBMCs), taken at new diagnosis, from a patient treated with antithyroid drugs. The chain recombines TRBV7-2 with TRBJ2-7; D is perhaps TRBD1 or TRBD2 (5 bases each). The TCR sequence derives from a man aged 35 to 55 with Graves disease. CDR3 sequence reads: CGPRAGRRTYEQYF. In DNA form, the CDR3 reads TGTGGTCCCAGGGCGGGCAGACGTACCTACGAGCAGTACTTC.